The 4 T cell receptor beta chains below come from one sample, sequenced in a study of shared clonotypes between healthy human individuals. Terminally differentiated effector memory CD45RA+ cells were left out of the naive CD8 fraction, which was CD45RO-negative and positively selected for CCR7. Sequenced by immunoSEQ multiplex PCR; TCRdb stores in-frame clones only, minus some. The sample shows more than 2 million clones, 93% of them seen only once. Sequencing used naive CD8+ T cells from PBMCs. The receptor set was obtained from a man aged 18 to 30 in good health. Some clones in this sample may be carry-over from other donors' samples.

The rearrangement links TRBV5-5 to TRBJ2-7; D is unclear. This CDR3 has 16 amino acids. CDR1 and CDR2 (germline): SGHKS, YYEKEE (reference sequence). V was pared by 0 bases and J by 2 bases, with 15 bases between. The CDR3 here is CASSLGPAGSTYEQYF. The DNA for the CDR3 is TGTGCCAGCAGCTTGGGCCCGGCAGGCTCAACCTACGAGCAGTACTTC. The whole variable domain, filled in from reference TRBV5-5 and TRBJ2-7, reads DAGVTQSPTHLIKTRGQQVTLRCSPISGHKSVSWYQQVLGQGPQFIFQYYEKEERGRGNFPDRFSARQFPNYSSELNVNALLLGDSALYLCASSLGPAGSTYEQYFGPGTRLTVT.

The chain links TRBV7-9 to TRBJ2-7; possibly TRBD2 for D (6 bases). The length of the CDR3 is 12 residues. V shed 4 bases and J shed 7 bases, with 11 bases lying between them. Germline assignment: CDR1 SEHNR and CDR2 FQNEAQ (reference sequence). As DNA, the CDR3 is TGTGCCAGCAGCTCCGGGACTCGTGAGCAGTACTTC. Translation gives CASSSGTREQYF.

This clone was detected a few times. CDR3 in amino acids: CASSLRQGGQPQHF. CDR3 nucleotide sequence: TGTGCCAGCAGTCTCCGACAGGGGGGCCAGCCCCAGCATTTT. The J gene is TRBJ1-5, the V gene TRBV28, with 9 bases fitting TRBD1. In germline, CDR1 is MDHEN, CDR2 SYDVKM. The CDR3 is made up of 14 amino acids. V dropped 5 bases and J dropped 7; count of bases not matched to a gene: 6.

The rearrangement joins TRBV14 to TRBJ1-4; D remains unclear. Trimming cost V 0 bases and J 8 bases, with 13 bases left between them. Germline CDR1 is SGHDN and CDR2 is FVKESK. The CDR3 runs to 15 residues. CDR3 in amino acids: CASSQEVTYEEKLFF. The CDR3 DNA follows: TGTGCCAGCAGCCAAGAAGTTACTTATGAAGAAAAACTGTTTTTT.